Listed below are T cell receptor beta chains from one sample, sequenced in a study of cytomegalovirus exposure and HLA in healthy donors. The assay was immunoSEQ multiplex PCR, and TCRdb's table has in-frame clones only and misses some. The table records 250,000 to 400,000 clones, roughly 87% of them present only once. Sample: PBMCs. All receptors come from a man in his thirties or forties in good health and CMV-seronegative. The CDR3 runs from the conserved cysteine through the conserved F or W. D genes are given only for firm matches. Size is stated for part of the rows, as once, few or many counts, or as a class when the clone is expanded.

.,TRBV4-1,TRBJ2-7,TRBD2,CANSQDSAGFLSYEQYF,TGCGCCAACAGCCAAGACTCAGCGGGGTTTTTATCCTACGAGCAGTACTTC
.,TRBV7-9,TRBJ1-2,.,CASSSSGGADGYTF,TGTGCCAGCAGCTCCTCGGGAGGGGCGGATGGCTACACCTTC
.,TRBV25-1,TRBJ2-5,TRBD2,CASSEGTTNGETQYF,TGTGCCAGCAGTGAAGGGACTACAAACGGGGAGACCCAGTACTTC
.,TRBV30,TRBJ2-1,.,CAWSQGPNEQFF,TGTGCCTGGAGTCAGGGTCCCAATGAGCAGTTCTTC
.,TRBV6-6,TRBJ1-2,.,CASKETVDYGYTF,TGTGCCAGCAAGGAGACAGTTGACTATGGCTACACCTTC
.,TRBV7-6,TRBJ2-3,TRBD2,CASSRLAGGRDTQYF,TGTGCCAGCAGCCGCCTAGCGGGGGGCCGGGATACGCAGTATTTT
.,TRBV4-3,TRBJ1-2,TRBD1,CASSQGTGGGYTF,TGCGCCAGCAGCCAAGGGACAGGGGGTGGCTACACCTTC
.,TRBV5-6,TRBJ2-7,TRBD1,CASRLRGTGAHEQYF,TGTGCCAGCAGATTGAGGGGGACAGGGGCCCACGAGCAGTACTTC
once,TRBV7-2,TRBJ1-2,.,CASSGIGYTF,TGTGCCAGCAGCGGCATCGGCTACACCTTC
.,TRBV2,TRBJ1-5,.,CASHPGRRGNQPQHF,TGTGCCAGTCACCCTGGTCGGAGGGGCAATCAGCCCCAGCATTTT
.,TRBV7-9,TRBJ1-2,TRBD1,CASSSKTGGGYGYTF,TGTGCCAGCAGCTCCAAAACAGGGGGGGGATATGGCTACACCTTC
.,TRBV9,TRBJ2-7,.,CASSTTGYEQYF,TGTGCCAGCAGCACGACAGGCTACGAGCAGTACTTC
.,TRBV28,TRBJ1-5,.,CASRRQGGNQPQHF,TGTGCCAGCAGACGTCAGGGCGGCAATCAGCCCCAGCATTTT
.,TRBV7-2,TRBJ2-7,.,CASSITPLLAGHEQYF,TGTGCCAGCAGCATAACCCCTTTACTAGCCGGCCACGAGCAGTACTTC
once,TRBV12-5,TRBJ2-5,TRBD2,CASGSGGVIQETQYF,TGTGCTAGTGGTTCGGGGGGGGTTATACAAGAGACCCAGTACTTC
.,TRBV7-8,TRBJ2-1,TRBD2,CASSQRYLAGGHEQFF,TGTGCCAGCAGCCAGAGATATCTAGCGGGGGGGCATGAGCAGTTCTTC
.,TRBV6-5,TRBJ2-5,TRBD1,CASTGTEETQYF,TGTGCCAGCACCGGGACAGAAGAGACCCAGTACTTC
.,TRBV19,TRBJ2-7,TRBD1,CASGRQGVQDEQYF,TGTGCCAGTGGACGGCAGGGGGTTCAGGACGAGCAGTACTTC
.,TRBV6-5,TRBJ2-7,.,CASRSLYEQYF,TGTGCCAGCAGGTCCTTATACGAGCAGTACTTC
.,TRBV5-4,TRBJ2-1,TRBD1,CASRWKGQGLDEQFF,TGTGCCAGCAGGTGGAAGGGACAGGGGTTGGATGAGCAGTTCTTC
.,TRBV11-3,TRBJ2-7,TRBD1,CASSLGQGRSYEQYF,TGTGCCAGCAGCCTTGGACAGGGGCGCTCCTACGAGCAGTACTTC
.,TRBV13,TRBJ2-1,.,CASSLARGSSYNEQFF,TGTGCCAGCAGCTTAGCACGGGGGAGCTCCTACAATGAGCAGTTCTTC
.,TRBV29-1,TRBJ2-3,TRBD2,CSVSGGGTDTQYF,TGCAGCGTAAGCGGGGGTGGCACAGATACGCAGTATTTT
.,TRBV7-8,TRBJ1-5,TRBD1,CASSSGQAIGPQHF,TGTGCCAGCAGCTCCGGACAGGCAATAGGGCCCCAGCATTTT
.,TRBV6-5,TRBJ1-1,.,CASSSREGPTSAFF,TGTGCCAGCAGTAGCCGGGAGGGACCCACCTCCGCTTTCTTT
.,TRBV5-1,TRBJ1-4,TRBD1,CASSDGDRPNEKLFF,TGCGCCAGCAGCGACGGGGACAGGCCTAATGAAAAACTGTTTTTT
.,TRBV18,TRBJ1-2,TRBD1,CASSNPGQGFYGYTF,TGTGCCAGCTCAAATCCGGGACAGGGGTTTTATGGCTACACCTTC
many,TRBV2,TRBJ1-1,.,CASSESGWAEAFF,TGTGCCAGCAGTGAATCAGGGTGGGCTGAAGCTTTCTTT
.,TRBV7-9,TRBJ1-6,TRBD1,CASSYRDRVGAPLHF,TGTGCCAGCAGCTACCGCGACAGGGTTGGCGCACCCCTCCACTTT
.,TRBV7-2,TRBJ1-2,TRBD1,CASSLDRGTNYGYTF,TGTGCCAGCAGCTTAGACAGGGGGACTAACTATGGCTACACCTTC
.,TRBV5-6,TRBJ2-7,TRBD1,CASSFRTGLYEQYF,TGTGCCAGCAGCTTTCGGACAGGCCTCTACGAGCAGTACTTC
once,TRBV18,TRBJ1-1,TRBD1,CASSPTGDTEAFF,TGTGCCAGCTCACCAACAGGGGACACTGAAGCTTTCTTT
.,TRBV2,TRBJ2-5,.,CASSDLLTQYF,TGTGCCAGCAGTGACCTTTTAACCCAGTACTTC
.,TRBV19,TRBJ2-1,.,CASSISPGLDEQFF,TGTGCCAGTAGTATTAGTCCGGGACTCGATGAGCAGTTCTTC
.,TRBV6-1,TRBJ1-2,TRBD1,CASSTGTGARYGYTF,TGTGCCAGCAGTACCGGGACAGGGGCCAGGTATGGCTACACCTTC
.,TRBV19,TRBJ2-7,TRBD1,CASSAQLSGQGSGEQYF,TGTGCCAGTAGTGCCCAGTTGTCTGGACAGGGGTCAGGCGAGCAGTACTTC
once,TRBV27,TRBJ2-7,.,CASSLDTSYEQYF,TGTGCCAGCAGTTTAGACACATCCTACGAGCAGTACTTC
.,TRBV6-6,TRBJ1-2,TRBD1,CASSPLGQGYGYTF,TGTGCCAGCAGCCCTCTTGGACAGGGATATGGCTACACCTTC
.,TRBV5-1,TRBJ2-3,TRBD1,CASSFGERGPTDTQYF,TGCGCCAGCAGCTTTGGGGAGAGGGGGCCCACAGATACGCAGTATTTT
.,TRBV18,TRBJ1-1,TRBD1,CASSQGTGRVKTEAFF,TGTGCCAGCTCACAAGGGACAGGGAGGGTGAAGACTGAAGCTTTCTTT
.,TRBV18,TRBJ1-1,.,CASSPGEVTEAFF,TGTGCCAGCTCACCAGGAGAGGTGACTGAAGCTTTCTTT
.,TRBV5-6,TRBJ2-3,TRBD1,CASSLYRGPDTQYF,TGTGCCAGCAGCTTATACAGGGGGCCAGATACGCAGTATTTT
.,TRBV6-6,TRBJ1-5,.,CASSYEGSQPQHF,TGTGCCAGCAGTTACGAAGGGAGTCAGCCCCAGCATTTT
.,TRBV19,TRBJ2-1,TRBD2,CASSIRGGLAGSYNEQFF,TGTGCCAGTAGTATTAGAGGGGGACTAGCGGGCTCCTACAATGAGCAGTTCTTC
.,TRBV29-1,TRBJ2-5,.,CSVDDALRTRETQYF,TGCAGCGTTGACGATGCGCTCCGAACCAGGGAGACCCAGTACTTC
.,TRBV7-2,TRBJ2-6,TRBD1,CASSTDRGWSSGANVLTF,TGTGCCAGCAGCACCGACAGGGGGTGGTCGTCTGGGGCCAACGTCCTGACTTTC
.,TRBV11-2,TRBJ1-4,TRBD1,CASSLGDRVGEKLFF,TGTGCCAGCAGCTTGGGGGACAGGGTTGGAGAAAAACTGTTTTTT
.,TRBV11-3,TRBJ2-2,.,CASSSGTSDGELFF,TGTGCCAGCAGCTCCGGGACTTCCGATGGGGAGCTGTTTTTT
.,TRBV28,TRBJ2-1,TRBD2,CASIRSGGAINGAYNEQFF,TGTGCCAGCATTCGTAGCGGGGGGGCGATCAACGGCGCCTACAATGAGCAGTTCTTC
.,TRBV6-5,TRBJ1-1,.,CASSYHGGLEAFF,TGTGCCAGCAGCTACCATGGAGGGCTTGAAGCTTTCTTT
.,TRBV27,TRBJ2-7,.,CASSLATGNEQYF,TGTGCCAGCAGTTTAGCAACAGGGAACGAGCAGTACTTC
.,TRBV30,TRBJ1-3,.,CAWSGRDYSGNTIYF,TGTGCCTGGAGTGGCAGGGACTACTCTGGAAACACCATATATTTT
.,TRBV10-3,TRBJ1-1,.,CAISEVGGVGSTEAFF,TGTGCCATCAGTGAGGTGGGGGGGGTCGGAAGCACTGAAGCTTTCTTT
.,TRBV12-1,TRBJ1-3,.,CASSSRTGSGNTIYF,TGTGCCAGCAGCTCCCGGACAGGGAGTGGAAACACCATATATTTT
once,TRBV18,TRBJ2-2,TRBD2,CASSPGTSRKNAGELFF,TGTGCCAGCTCACCCGGGACTAGCAGGAAGAACGCCGGGGAGCTGTTTTTT
.,TRBV5-6,TRBJ2-7,TRBD2,CASSFVGTSSYEQYF,TGTGCCAGCAGCTTCGTCGGGACTAGCTCCTACGAGCAGTACTTC